Listed below are T cell receptor beta chains from one sample, sequenced in a study of blood T cell repertoires in COVID-19. TCRdb's table, derived via immunoSEQ multiplex PCR, lists solely in-frame clones and lacks some. The repertoire holds more than 250,000 clones, 65% to 85% seen once, with around 1.2% in the top ten. Material for sequencing was peripheral blood. These receptors originate from a woman between 45 and 60 years old with acute or convalescent COVID-19. Both conserved end residues are part of each CDR3. The order of the fields is V gene, clone size, J gene, D gene, CDR3 protein, CDR3 DNA. D genes are given only for firm matches. Size is stated for part of the rows, as once, few or many counts, or as a class when the clone is expanded.

TRBV3-1/TRBV3-2	.	TRBJ1-1	.	CASSQTGMSTEAFF	TGTGCCAGCAGCCAAACAGGAATGAGCACTGAAGCTTTCTTT
TRBV19	.	TRBJ1-5	.	CASTQVLPGQPQHF	TGTGCCAGTACCCAAGTGCTCCCGGGGCAGCCCCAGCATTTT
TRBV6-5	.	TRBJ2-5	TRBD2	CASSWTSGSGGETQYF	TGTGCCAGCAGTTGGACTAGCGGGAGTGGGGGAGAGACCCAGTACTTC
TRBV10-3	.	TRBJ1-2	TRBD1	CAISEDVGGGGYTF	TGTGCCATCAGTGAAGACGTAGGGGGCGGTGGCTACACCTTC
TRBV28	once	TRBJ1-2	.	CASSLPGIYYGYTF	TGTGCCAGCAGTTTGCCAGGGATTTACTATGGCTACACCTTC
TRBV5-5	.	TRBJ2-5	TRBD2	CASSSSSGRGEETQYF	TGTGCCAGCAGCTCTTCTAGCGGGAGGGGTGAGGAGACCCAGTACTTC
TRBV4-1	.	TRBJ1-1	.	CASSHQADTEAFF	TGCGCCAGCAGCCACCAAGCGGACACTGAAGCTTTCTTT
TRBV6-5	.	TRBJ1-5	.	CASNQQRNSNQPQHF	TGTGCCAGCAATCAACAGCGGAATAGCAATCAGCCCCAGCATTTT
TRBV4-1	.	TRBJ1-2	.	CASSQDSWDLNYGYTF	TGCGCCAGCAGCCAAGATAGTTGGGACTTAAACTATGGCTACACCTTC
TRBV14	.	TRBJ2-3	.	CASSRTGTLWDTQYF	TGTGCCAGCAGCCGCACCGGGACACTATGGGATACGCAGTATTTT
TRBV5-4	.	TRBJ2-7	TRBD2	CASSSPGLAGRNYEQYF	TGTGCCAGCAGCTCCCCTGGCCTAGCGGGGCGAAACTACGAGCAGTACTTC
TRBV29-1	.	TRBJ2-6	TRBD1	CSVRTGRSGANVLTF	TGCAGCGTCCGGACAGGGCGGTCTGGGGCCAACGTCCTGACTTTC
TRBV3-1/TRBV3-2	.	TRBJ1-5	TRBD1	CASRQGTGGQPQHF	TGTGCCAGCAGGCAGGGGACAGGGGGTCAGCCCCAGCATTTT
TRBV19	.	TRBJ1-1	.	CASSIREADTEAFF	TGTGCCAGTAGTATCCGGGAGGCAGACACTGAAGCTTTCTTT
TRBV5-1	.	TRBJ1-4	TRBD1	CASSTNRGANEKLFF	TGCGCCAGCAGCACTAACAGGGGGGCTAATGAAAAACTGTTTTTT
TRBV7-2	.	TRBJ2-7	TRBD1	CASSRDRGGTYEQYF	TGTGCCAGCAGCCGGGACAGGGGGGGAACCTACGAGCAGTACTTC
TRBV18	.	TRBJ1-2	TRBD1	CASSQTGGGRGYTF	TGTGCCAGCTCACAAACAGGGGGCGGACGTGGCTACACCTTC
TRBV11-3	.	TRBJ2-1	TRBD2	CASSRRLAGGTYNEQFF	TGTGCCAGCAGCCGTAGACTAGCGGGGGGTACCTACAATGAGCAGTTCTTC
TRBV11-2	.	TRBJ1-1	.	CASSPSGGFATEAFF	TGTGCCAGCAGCCCAAGCGGCGGCTTCGCAACTGAAGCTTTCTTT
TRBV2	.	TRBJ1-5	.	CASRLQGAGNQPQHF	TGTGCCAGCAGGTTACAGGGAGCGGGCAATCAGCCCCAGCATTTT
TRBV6-4	.	TRBJ1-1	.	CASSDELGAEAFF	TGTGCCAGCAGTGACGAGTTGGGAGCTGAAGCTTTCTTT
TRBV19	.	TRBJ2-1	TRBD2	CASNDNAGGAYNEQFF	TGTGCCAGTAACGATAATGCGGGAGGAGCCTACAATGAGCAGTTCTTC
TRBV5-8	.	TRBJ1-5	TRBD1	CASSLSRTGDQPQHF	TGTGCCAGCAGCTTGTCAAGGACAGGGGATCAGCCCCAGCATTTT
TRBV6-2/TRBV6-3	.	TRBJ1-5	.	CASSYRDNQPQHF	TGTGCCAGCAGTTACCGGGACAATCAGCCCCAGCATTTT
TRBV12-3/TRBV12-4	.	TRBJ1-5	.	CASGPGRFQPQHF	TGTGCCAGCGGGCCAGGGAGGTTTCAGCCCCAGCATTTT
TRBV29-1	.	TRBJ2-1	TRBD1	CSVRWDRGPYNEQFF	TGCAGCGTTCGCTGGGACAGGGGGCCCTACAATGAGCAGTTCTTC
TRBV2	.	TRBJ1-6	TRBD1	CASSDAGGGMSLHF	TGTGCCAGCAGTGACGCAGGGGGAGGTATGTCCCTCCACTTT
TRBV5-1	few	TRBJ1-1	.	CASRGAGLISSAFF	TGCGCCAGCAGAGGTGCGGGACTTATCTCGTCTGCTTTCTTT
TRBV9	.	TRBJ2-3	TRBD2	CASSPLGGVADTQYF	TGTGCCAGCAGCCCCCTCGGGGGGGTAGCAGATACGCAGTATTTT
TRBV5-4	.	TRBJ2-2	.	CASSLTGNTGELFF	TGTGCCAGCAGCTTAACCGGGAACACCGGGGAGCTGTTTTTT
TRBV15	.	TRBJ1-5	TRBD1	CATSRGTGANQPQHF	TGTGCCACCAGCAGGGGGACAGGGGCCAATCAGCCCCAGCATTTT
TRBV5-1	.	TRBJ2-5	.	CASSLVQQATQYF	TGCGCCAGCAGCTTGGTACAGCAAGCGACCCAGTACTTC
TRBV10-3	.	TRBJ1-3	.	CASQGDSGNTIYF	TGTGCCTCCCAGGGCGACTCTGGAAACACCATATATTTT
TRBV2	once	TRBJ2-3	TRBD2	CASRRLAGGLDTQYF	TGTGCCAGCAGAAGACTAGCGGGGGGGCTGGATACGCAGTATTTT
TRBV19	.	TRBJ2-7	TRBD1	CASRDSTYEQYF	TGTGCCAGCCGGGACAGTACCTACGAGCAGTACTTC
TRBV29-1	.	TRBJ1-2	.	CSVFRGGDGYTF	TGCAGCGTTTTTAGGGGAGGGGATGGCTACACCTTC
TRBV19	.	TRBJ2-3	TRBD2	CASSIDASGRADTQYF	TGTGCCAGTAGTATAGATGCTAGCGGGAGGGCAGATACGCAGTATTTT
TRBV6-6	.	TRBJ2-3	.	CASSYSEQGNTDTQYF	TGTGCCAGCAGTTACTCGGAACAGGGTAACACAGATACGCAGTATTTT
TRBV5-1	.	TRBJ1-1	.	CASSYYIGSNTEAFF	TGCGCCAGCAGCTATTACATTGGTTCGAACACTGAAGCTTTCTTT
TRBV7-2	.	TRBJ2-3	TRBD1	CASSPRTGGGADTQYF	TGTGCCAGCAGCCCACGGACAGGGGGCGGCGCAGATACGCAGTATTTT
TRBV14	.	TRBJ1-4	.	CASSLKGASLGEKLFF	TGTGCCAGCAGCCTCAAAGGGGCCAGCCTAGGTGAAAAACTGTTTTTT
TRBV7-8	.	TRBJ2-7	.	CASKLTGTYEQYF	TGTGCCAGCAAACTGACGGGGACCTACGAGCAGTACTTC
TRBV7-9	.	TRBJ1-2	.	CASSPTEFYGYTF	TGTGCCAGCAGCCCTACCGAATTCTATGGCTACACCTTC
TRBV19	once	TRBJ2-1	.	CASRNGTGNEQFF	TGTGCCAGTAGAAATGGCACAGGGAATGAGCAGTTCTTC
TRBV15	.	TRBJ2-1	.	CATTPREAASYNEQFF	TGTGCCACCACGCCTAGAGAGGCGGCCTCCTACAATGAGCAGTTCTTC
TRBV11-2	.	TRBJ1-3	TRBD1	CASSAIGGTGNTIYF	TGTGCCAGCAGCGCGATAGGGGGCACTGGAAACACCATATATTTT
TRBV4-1	.	TRBJ2-5	TRBD2	CASRPGLAGETQYF	TGCGCCAGCAGACCGGGACTAGCAGGAGAGACCCAGTACTTC
TRBV14	.	TRBJ2-1	.	CASSQSGIYNEQFF	TGTGCCAGCAGCCAAAGCGGAATTTACAATGAGCAGTTCTTC
TRBV7-9	.	TRBJ2-2	.	CASSPAGSGELFF	TGTGCCAGCAGCCCTGCGGGGAGCGGGGAGCTGTTTTTT
TRBV29-1	.	TRBJ1-1	.	CSVPLGGRGNTEAFF	TGCAGCGTTCCACTGGGGGGGAGGGGGAACACTGAAGCTTTCTTT
TRBV6-5	.	TRBJ2-5	.	CASTLEETQYF	TGTGCCAGCACCTTAGAGGAGACCCAGTACTTC
TRBV18	.	TRBJ2-3	TRBD2	CASSQERGGRASTDTQYF	TGTGCCAGCTCACAGGAGCGAGGCGGGAGGGCTAGCACAGATACGCAGTATTTT
TRBV29-1	.	TRBJ2-1	TRBD2	CSARSGTSSNEQFF	TGCAGCGCCAGATCCGGGACTAGCTCAAATGAGCAGTTCTTC
TRBV5-1	few	TRBJ2-2	TRBD2	CASSLGGLAGNTGELFF	TGCGCCAGCAGCTTGGGGGGACTAGCGGGGAACACCGGGGAGCTGTTTTTT
TRBV20-1	.	TRBJ1-2	.	CSASPTGLLSNYGYTF	TGCAGTGCTAGTCCTACGGGACTCCTGAGTAACTATGGCTACACCTTC
TRBV27	.	TRBJ2-2	.	CASSLRAGGELFF	TGTGCCAGCAGTTTGAGGGCCGGCGGGGAGCTGTTTTTT
TRBV6-5	.	TRBJ1-2	TRBD1	CASTQHRGLGYTF	TGTGCCAGCACCCAACATAGGGGGCTCGGCTACACCTTC
TRBV5-6	.	TRBJ1-1	TRBD1	CASRSPGQGVGNTEAFF	TGTGCCAGCAGATCTCCGGGACAGGGAGTTGGGAACACTGAAGCTTTCTTT
TRBV2	once	TRBJ2-1	TRBD2	CASKGTSGRSSYNEQFF	TGTGCCAGCAAAGGGACTAGCGGTAGGAGCTCCTACAATGAGCAGTTCTTC
TRBV3-1/TRBV3-2	.	TRBJ2-7	TRBD1	CASSFRDREAEQYF	TGTGCCAGCAGCTTCCGGGACAGGGAAGCCGAGCAGTACTTC